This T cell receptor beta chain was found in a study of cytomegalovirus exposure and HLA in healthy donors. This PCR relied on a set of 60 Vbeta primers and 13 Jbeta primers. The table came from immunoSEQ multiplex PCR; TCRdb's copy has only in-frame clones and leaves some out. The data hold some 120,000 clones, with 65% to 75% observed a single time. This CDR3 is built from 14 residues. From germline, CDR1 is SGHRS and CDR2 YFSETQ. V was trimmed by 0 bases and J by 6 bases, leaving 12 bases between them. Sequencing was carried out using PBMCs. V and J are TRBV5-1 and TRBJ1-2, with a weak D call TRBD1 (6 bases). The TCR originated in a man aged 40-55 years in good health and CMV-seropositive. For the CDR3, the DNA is TGCGCCAGCAGCTTGGCTCTGGCAGGGGATGGCTACACCTTC. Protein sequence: CASSLALAGDGYTF.